A selection of T cell receptor beta chains follows, all from one sample in a study of blood T cells in healthy people across ages. TCRdb independently ran MiXCR on the 5' RACE reads; one entry per CDR3 protein. The profile shows 600,000 to 900,000 distinct CDR3 sequences, roughly 24% of them singletons. This same sample was also part of a study on T cells of mothers and their children.

Material for sequencing was blood. The receptors derive from a boy aged 5-17 years in good health. The CDR3 runs from the conserved cysteine through the conserved F or W. The D gene is left open where the match is weak. Some rows have no size entry. The others give once, few or many, or a class for an expanded clone.

V gene	clone size	J gene	CDR3 length	D gene	CDR3 protein	CDR3 DNA
TRBV5-1	few	TRBJ2-1	13	.	CASSEASDNEQFF	TGCGCCAGCAGCGAGGCTAGCGACAATGAGCAGTTCTTC
TRBV12-3/TRBV12-4	few	TRBJ1-4	15	.	CASSLFLVRTEKLFF	TGTGCCAGCAGTTTATTCCTTGTGCGAACTGAAAAACTGTTTTTT
TRBV29-1	once	TRBJ2-3	10	.	CSAKTDTQYF	TGCAGCGCCAAGACAGATACGCAGTATTTT
TRBV7-3	.	TRBJ2-2	16	.	CASSLERGGGTGELFF	TGTGCCAGCAGCTTGGAGCGCGGGGGCGGCACCGGGGAGCTGTTTTTT
TRBV18	many	TRBJ1-4	13	TRBD1	CASSPGQDEKLFF	TGTGCCAGCTCACCAGGACAGGATGAAAAACTGTTTTTT
TRBV30	few	TRBJ1-2	11	.	CASATGYGYTF	TGTGCCTCCGCCACAGGGTACGGCTACACCTTC
TRBV7-3	.	TRBJ2-1	14	.	CASSLTGPDNEQFF	TGTGCCAGCAGCTTAACAGGACCGGACAATGAGCAGTTCTTC
TRBV4-1	few	TRBJ1-5	18	.	CASSHFMVRLRDNQPQHF	TGCGCCAGCAGCCATTTTATGGTCAGGTTAAGAGACAATCAGCCCCAGCATTTT
TRBV29-1	.	TRBJ1-1	12	.	CSVDGQDTEAFF	TGCAGCGTTGATGGGCAGGACACTGAAGCTTTCTTT
TRBV20-1	few	TRBJ2-1	13	TRBD1	CSATDRERGEQFF	TGCAGTGCAACGGACAGGGAGCGAGGTGAGCAGTTCTTC
TRBV12-5	.	TRBJ2-7	12	.	CASGGAFYEQYF	TGTGCTAGTGGCGGAGCGTTCTACGAGCAGTACTTC
TRBV7-8	few	TRBJ1-3	18	.	CASSDGRTNPISGNTIYF	TGTGCCAGCAGCGACGGACGCACGAACCCGATCTCTGGAAACACCATATATTTT
TRBV29-1	.	TRBJ2-4	14	.	CSVLPIGNVDIQYF	TGCAGCGTCCTCCCGATAGGGAACGTGGACATTCAGTACTTC
TRBV29-1	few	TRBJ2-1	19	.	CSVGPSTQGAGGSYNEQFF	TGCAGCGTTGGCCCCTCTACTCAGGGGGCCGGGGGGTCCTACAATGAGCAGTTCTTC
TRBV28	few	TRBJ2-6	15	.	CARGRGDSGANVLTF	TGTGCCAGGGGAAGAGGGGACTCTGGGGCCAACGTCCTGACTTTC
TRBV5-5	few	TRBJ1-1	16	.	CASSPGLTPTNTEAFF	TGTGCCAGCAGCCCGGGGCTTACCCCCACGAACACTGAAGCTTTCTTT
TRBV7-6	.	TRBJ2-7	16	TRBD1	CASSPRGTEISYEQYF	TGTGCCAGCAGCCCCAGGGGGACAGAGATATCCTACGAGCAGTACTTC
TRBV28	.	TRBJ2-7	16	TRBD1	CAISSIMTGEIYEQYF	TGTGCCATCTCATCGATAATGACAGGGGAAATCTACGAGCAGTACTTC
TRBV10-3	.	TRBJ2-3	15	TRBD2	CAISESSGSTDTQYF	TGTGCCATCAGTGAGTCTAGCGGGTCCACAGATACGCAGTATTTT
TRBV20-1	few	TRBJ2-3	16	TRBD2	CSVGLAGVITTDTQYF	TGCAGTGTTGGTTTAGCGGGGGTTATTACCACAGATACGCAGTATTTT
TRBV10-3	few	TRBJ1-1	14	.	CAISESDLNTEAFF	TGTGCCATCAGTGAGTCAGACCTGAACACTGAAGCTTTCTTT
TRBV6-6	.	TRBJ2-7	14	.	CASSGPTVGGEQYF	TGTGCCAGCAGTGGACCTACAGTGGGGGGCGAGCAGTACTTC
TRBV6-5	.	TRBJ1-6	16	.	CASNPVRGSYNSPLHF	TGTGCCAGCAACCCCGTAAGGGGCTCCTATAATTCACCCCTCCACTTT
TRBV5-1	.	TRBJ2-7	12	.	CASRHDREGGFF	TGCGCCAGCAGACACGACAGGGAAGGAGGGTTCTTC
TRBV12-5	.	TRBJ1-2	14	.	CASGPPQGIYGYTF	TGTGCTAGTGGTCCCCCCCAGGGGATCTATGGCTACACCTTC
TRBV20-1	few	TRBJ1-5	13	.	CSARQDPNQPQHF	TGCAGTGCCAGACAGGATCCCAATCAGCCCCAGCATTTT
TRBV7-6	.	TRBJ2-3	13	.	CASSSQATDTQYF	TGTGCCAGCAGCTCCCAGGCTACAGATACGCAGTATTTT